The entry that follows covers one T cell receptor (beta chain) sequence. This clone was counted ten times or more. Its antigen specificity is not known. No quality values exist for individual bases; no much larger clone is one base distant. The CDR3, cysteine through phenylalanine, is 14 amino acids long. The only DNA kept is the CDR3, 42 bases in frame from the first base. From V the trimming removes 5 bases and from J it removes 5 bases, while the gene matches leave 7 bases of the junction unaccounted for. The germline V gene provides CDR1 ENHRY and CDR2 SYGVKD. This sample was taken from a study of T cells after posttransplantation cyclophosphamide (dated by TCRdb to about 2016). Some background on the complete study: Using TRB sequencing, the study followed how the T cell repertoire reconstituted after myeloablative bone marrow transplantation in which posttransplantation cyclophosphamide served as GVHD prophylaxis. Samples from about 37 PTCy-treated patients and about 17 related bone marrow donors of those patients were subjected to antigen receptor sequencing. Blood from every one of the roughly 30 PTCy patients who had 1-year posttransplant specimens underwent TRB sequencing. In 3 patients, up to 3 additional blood samples taken between 2 and 5.2 years after transplant also underwent TRB sequencing, as did pretransplant blood from a handful of patients. Because TRA and TRB clonality correlated tightly in 9 samples, the subsequent TCR analyses were limited to TRB only. Public TRB sequences were compared against a database of over 3,000 sequences linked to responses to pathogens, tumor antigens, self-antigens and alloantigens. Study-wide conclusions, independent of this receptor: The TRB repertoires of T cells infiltrating skin or GI tract showed only limited overlap with the TRB repertoires of T cells in blood. At 1-2 months, donor-recipient similarity was low but rose over the first year, and the later blood repertoires were often dominated by donor CD8+ memory clones. Across some 45 patients, TRB clonality was highly associated with recipient CMV seropositivity and CMV reactivation, and PTCy diversity was similar to diversity in CNI/methotrexate controls.

What this sample's treatment or condition label stands for: high-dose cyclophosphamide on days +3 and +4 as single-agent GVHD prophylaxis. PTCy patients received busulfan and fludarabine conditioning, a related or unrelated marrow graft, and cyclophosphamide on days +3 and +4. PTCy-treated patients came from a prospective multi-institutional clinical trial. Mononuclear cells from peripheral blood and bone marrow were separated by Ficoll-Hypaque density centrifugation and then cryopreserved. TRB sequencing was run on genomic DNA with either the immunoSEQ assay at survey resolution or the hsTCRB kit. The study's processing was this. The immunoSEQ software was used for initial read processing, and the LymphoSeq R package was used for repertoire analyses. Clonality was computed as 1 minus normalized Shannon entropy; Gini coefficient was also calculated for each TRB dataset. Phenotypes of unsorted samples were inferred by mapping TRB sequences from sorted subsets of the recipient or donor onto unsorted samples of the same recipient. The table comes from immuneACCESS by way of TCRdb, which keeps in-frame sequences with V and J called. Part of the clones is missing from these tables; in studies checked, under half for an unresolved V gene and the rest for unknown reasons. V, J and clone size are those of that table, while D and trimming were read from the DNA. This sample has thousands of clones in the table, none counted a single time. The top ten clonotypes cover approximately 13% of the sample.

The sequences come from PBMCs, collected after allogeneic stem cell transplant with posttransplant cyclophosphamide. Recombination linked TRBV10-3 to TRBJ2-7; the central 9 bases match TRBD1. This receptor was taken from a female patient aged 18-29 years who received an allogeneic stem cell transplant from an unrelated donor, was CMV-positive, and had acute GVHD only. Donor T cells from the graft may be present among the T cells after a transplant. The DNA is TGTGCCATCAGTCAGGACAGGGGTAGGGACGAGCAGTACTTC. It specifies CAISQDRGRDEQYF.